The T cell receptor (beta chain) under discussion was sequenced for a study of graft-versus-host responses after intestinal transplantation. The protocol was immunoSEQ multiplex PCR, while the TCRdb copy is restricted to in-frame clones and leaves out a portion. The data show about 100,000 clones, 75% to 95% seen once. The germline CDR1 and CDR2 sequences are SGHDT and YYEEEE. This CDR3 region has 14 residues. V lost 4 bases and J lost 4, with 13 bases in between. The specimen comprised PBMCs, sampled about 460 days after intestinal transplant. V and J are TRBV5-6 and TRBJ2-3; TRBD1 might be the D (5 bases). The sequence derives from a human patient who received an intestinal transplant, so some T cells may come from the graft donor. This CDR3 reads CASSEQGFPDTQYF. CDR3 coding DNA: TGTGCCAGCAGCGAGCAGGGATTCCCAGATACGCAGTATTTT.